A single sample is the source of the 9 T cell receptor beta chains below, sequenced in a study of T cell clusters in autoimmune cytopenias (dated by TCRdb to the late 2010s). Per sample, approximately 270 ng of peripheral blood genomic DNA, approximately 41,000 genome equivalents, was used for TRB amplification. Sequenced using an Illumina MiSeq. Multiplex PCR with a touch-down protocol amplified TRB rearrangements, with the TRB-A and TRB-B primer pools combined in a single tube. TCRdb reprocessed the reads and provides one entry for every CDR3 protein sequence; no DNA is given. The sample table records 580 or so distinct CDR3 sequences. The top ten clones comprise roughly 85% of the sample. Sequenced input: peripheral blood. The receptors were sampled from a human donor with an autoimmune cytopenia or autoimmune hepatitis (not recorded which).

The gene calls are TRBV20-1 and TRBJ1-6; the D gene TCRdb calls, TRBD1, cannot be checked with no DNA. Germline V gene lookup returns CDR1 DFQATT and CDR2 SNEGSKA (reference sequence). This CDR3 contains 16 residues. CDR3 residues: CSARDDGQGYTSPLHF.

The CDR3 loop reads CASTPGSRGFMVSYTF. J is TRBJ1-2 and V is TRBV19. Germline V gene data show CDR1 as LNHDA and CDR2 as SQIVND (reference sequence). This CDR3 spans 16 amino acids.

V is TRBV11-2 and J is TRBJ1-4; TCRdb selects TRBD1, and the lack of DNA leaves this call unchecked. The CDR3 length is 16 residues. CDR1 SGHAT and CDR2 FQNNGV come from the germline V gene. Here the CDR3 reads CASSPGQATTNEKLFF.

This clonotype is called medium-sized based on its frequency. The chain combines TRBV11-1 with TRBJ1-3. The CDR3 covers 16 residues. Germline CDR1 and CDR2: SGHAT and FQDESV (reference sequence). CDR3 sequence: CASSLYGRSTGNTIYF.

The chain links TRBV7-9 to TRBJ2-1; the D call from TCRdb, TRBD2, cannot be confirmed without DNA. CDR3 size: 16 residues. Germline V CDR1 and CDR2: SEHNR, FQNEAQ (reference sequence). This CDR3 reads CASSAPGLASYNEQFF.

The rearrangement joins TRBV20-1 to TRBJ1-2. The CDR3 totals 12 residues. Looked up from germline, CDR1 is DFQATT and CDR2 is SNEGSKA (reference sequence). CDR3 sequence: CSARGTGRGYTF.

This clonotype is deemed medium-sized by its frequency. The chain combines TRBV6-5 with TRBJ2-6; the TRBD1 assignment by TCRdb is unverifiable without DNA. The CDR3 is 15 amino acids. Per the germline V gene, CDR1 is MNHEY and CDR2 is SVGAGI. CDR3 protein: CASGGAVSGANVLTF.

This clonotype is identified as medium-sized from frequency. The CDR3 loop reads CSVDWASGSLDEQYF. This sequence joins TRBV29-1 and TRBJ2-7; as DNA is missing, the TRBD2 call by TCRdb cannot be tested. Germline V lookup: CDR1 SQVTM, CDR2 ANQGSEA. The CDR3 totals 15 residues.

This clonotype shows up as medium-sized by frequency. V usage is TRBV20-1 and J usage is TRBJ1-2. Per germline, CDR1 DFQATT and CDR2 SNEGSKA (reference sequence). CDR3 length: 12 amino acids. CDR3 protein: CSARQEYYGYTF.